Listed below are T cell receptor beta chains from one sample, sequenced in a study of blood T cell dynamics during melanoma immunotherapy. TCRdb's table, derived via immunoSEQ multiplex PCR, lists solely in-frame clones and lacks some. The data contain some 14,000 clones, 90% to 95% of them singletons. Sequenced material: blood, taken from a patient treated with checkpoint blockade. These receptors all stem from a human donor with melanoma. The CDR3 runs from the conserved cysteine through the conserved F or W. Each record gives: D gene, V gene, clone size, J gene, CDR3 protein, CDR3 DNA. A D gene is named only where the DNA matches it firmly. Not all rows give a size; the values are once, few, many and, for expanded clones, a class.

TRBD1	TRBV2	NA	TRBJ2-2	CASKVGQGVLASTGELFF	TGTGCCAGCAAGGTGGGACAGGGGGTTCTGGCAAGCACCGGGGAGCTGTTTTTT
NA	TRBV7-8	NA	TRBJ2-1	CASTETLAFHEQFF	TGTGCCAGCACCGAAACGTTGGCGTTTCATGAGCAGTTCTTC
NA	TRBV7-8	NA	TRBJ1-1	CASSLGGLAFF	TGTGCCAGCAGCTTAGGGGGTTTGGCTTTCTTT
NA	TRBV10-3	NA	TRBJ1-2	CAIRTYNYGYTF	TGTGCCATCAGGACCTATAACTATGGCTACACCTTC
NA	TRBV11-2	few	TRBJ2-2	CASGQTNTGELFF	TGTGCCAGCGGACAAACGAACACCGGGGAGCTGTTTTTT
NA	TRBV4-1	NA	TRBJ2-7	CASSQVLAGKYEQYF	TGCGCCAGCAGCCAAGTCTTGGCAGGGAAATACGAGCAGTACTTC
NA	TRBV5-1	NA	TRBJ2-3	CASRSELGTDTQYF	TGCGCCAGCAGATCTGAACTAGGCACAGATACGCAGTATTTT
NA	TRBV6-8	few	TRBJ2-5	CASTTVVQETQYF	TGTGCCAGCACTACAGTGGTCCAAGAGACCCAGTACTTC
TRBD1	TRBV6-6	NA	TRBJ1-1	CASSPRQGNTEAFF	TGTGCCAGCAGTCCACGACAGGGCAACACTGAAGCTTTCTTT
TRBD1	TRBV5-1	NA	TRBJ1-5	CASSSGQGGNQPQHF	TGCGCCAGCAGCTCGGGACAGGGGGGGAATCAGCCCCAGCATTTT
NA	TRBV5-4	NA	TRBJ1-2	CASSSQLIGPYGYTF	TGTGCCAGCAGCTCCCAGCTAATCGGACCCTATGGCTACACCTTC
TRBD2	TRBV30	NA	TRBJ2-1	CAWTAGLAVYNEQFF	TGTGCCTGGACCGCAGGACTAGCGGTCTACAATGAGCAGTTCTTC
NA	TRBV5-1	once	TRBJ2-1	CASSLGEGYEQFF	TGCGCCAGCAGCTTGGGAGAAGGGTATGAGCAGTTCTTC
TRBD2	TRBV5-1	NA	TRBJ2-5	CASSLAREADGTQYF	TGCGCCAGCAGCTTGGCGCGGGAGGCAGACGGGACCCAGTACTTC
NA	TRBV9	NA	TRBJ1-5	CASSVDGGRGQPQHF	TGTGCCAGCAGCGTAGACGGGGGCAGGGGTCAGCCCCAGCATTTT
NA	TRBV18	NA	TRBJ1-6	CASTTGNSPLHF	TGTGCCAGCACAACAGGGAATTCACCCCTCCACTTT
NA	TRBV19	NA	TRBJ2-3	CASRRLGLMDTDTQYF	TGTGCCAGTAGACGTCTAGGGTTAATGGACACAGATACGCAGTATTTT
TRBD1	TRBV11-2	NA	TRBJ1-1	CASSLAGQRENTEAFF	TGTGCCAGCAGCTTAGCGGGACAGCGAGAGAACACTGAAGCTTTCTTT
NA	TRBV19	few	TRBJ1-2	CASSIQGNYGYTF	TGTGCCAGTAGTATCCAGGGGAACTATGGCTACACCTTC
NA	TRBV7-9	NA	TRBJ2-7	CASASGRRDGEQYF	TGTGCCAGCGCGAGCGGGCGCCGCGATGGCGAGCAGTACTTC
TRBD1	TRBV28	NA	TRBJ2-3	CASSPIGQGTDTQYF	TGTGCCAGCAGTCCCATAGGACAGGGAACAGATACGCAGTATTTT
NA	TRBV18	NA	TRBJ1-1	CASSPGGDTEAFF	TGTGCCAGCTCACCAGGCGGGGACACTGAAGCTTTCTTT
TRBD1	TRBV5-1	NA	TRBJ1-6	CASTLTGTDSPLHF	TGCGCCAGCACGTTGACAGGGACGGATTCACCCCTCCACTTT
NA	TRBV19	NA	TRBJ1-1	CASSVNRQWTPVGTEAFF	TGTGCCAGTAGTGTCAACCGTCAATGGACTCCCGTGGGCACTGAAGCTTTCTTT
NA	TRBV7-2	NA	TRBJ2-3	CASSPSGIRTDTQYF	TGTGCCAGCAGCCCAAGCGGTATCCGGACAGATACGCAGTATTTT
NA	TRBV6-6	NA	TRBJ2-5	CASSYDSKAGETQYF	TGTGCCAGCAGTTACGACTCAAAGGCCGGGGAGACCCAGTACTTC
TRBD2	TRBV5-1	NA	TRBJ2-2	CASSLDIGRDTGELFF	TGCGCCAGCAGCTTGGATATAGGGAGGGACACCGGGGAGCTGTTTTTT
TRBD1	TRBV28	NA	TRBJ1-3	CASSLRGRSGNTIYF	TGTGCCAGCAGTTTAAGGGGGCGATCAGGAAACACCATATATTTT